This TCR beta chain derives from a study of blood T cells in healthy people across ages. Germline lookup yields CDR1 MGHRA and CDR2 YSYEKL. Trimming removed 0 bases at V and 7 bases at J, with 7 bases between. CDR3 length: 13 residues. The use of a sample-barcoded 5' primer and a J-beta primer mix characterized a second PCR of roughly 6 to 11 cycles. TCRdb fed the 5' RACE reads into MiXCR, producing one record per CDR3 protein. The sample includes under 1 million distinct CDR3 sequences, approximately 48% seen only once; the top ten take nearly 20%. Study outcomes and limitations: The fall in TCR beta diversity per million T cells was roughly linear with age.

The study recruited healthy Caucasian donors from Russia who were aged about 6 to 95. As concerns this clonotype: Its specificity is unknown.

Sequencing was done on a sample of blood. This receptor was obtained from a man aged 55 to 70 in good health. The chain couples TRBV4-1 to TRBJ2-1; D is uncertain. The CDR3 region has the DNA TGCGCCAGCAGCCAAGAAAGTAAAAATGAGCAGTTCTTC. This gives the protein CASSQESKNEQFF.